The 25 T cell receptor beta chains presented below share a single source sample, sequenced in a study of post-analysis software for immune sequencing data. Regarding the study as a whole: Patients used a handful of TRBV segments, including TRBV5-6, TRBV5-1 and TRBV20-1, more often than controls.

Each TCR beta cDNA library carried unique molecular identifiers. Each CDR3 protein is one row after TCRdb ran MiXCR on the PCR reads. The data show 650,000 to 900,000 distinct CDR3 sequences, with around 46% seen just once and just under 5% held by the top ten. Their antigens are not known. Source material: blood. These receptors came from a girl between 5 and 17 years old with multiple sclerosis.

The chain employs TRBV6-6 and TRBJ1-5; a weak D match, TRBD1 (6 bases). Trimming took 6 bases from V and 9 from J, leaving 21 bases between them. Germline V gene data show CDR1 as MNHNY and CDR2 as SVGAGI (reference sequence). The CDR3 has 15 residues. DNA of the CDR3: TGTGCCAGCAGCTCCCCGAATCCCAGGGGACCGCCCCAGCATTTT. Amino acid sequence: CASSSPNPRGPPQHF.

V and J are TRBV6-6 and TRBJ2-5, with D unclear. Trimming took off 6 bases at V and 3 bases at J, with 5 bases between the two ends. Germline CDR1 is MNHNY and CDR2 is SVGAGI (reference sequence). The CDR3 is made up of 11 amino acids. The CDR3 DNA is TGTGCCAGCAGAATAAAAGAGACCCAGTACTTC. Protein sequence: CASRIKETQYF.

Here the CDR3 DNA reads TGTGCTAGTGGCTACCGACTAGCGGGATCCTACGAGCAGTACTTC. This encodes CASGYRLAGSYEQYF. The chain recombines TRBV12-5 with TRBJ2-7; 11 bases align to TRBD2. CDR3 length equals 15 residues. Germline-derived CDR1 and CDR2 are LGHNT and FRNRAP. The junction had 5 bases not matched to a gene; V was cut back by 6 bases and J by 1 base. The whole variable domain, filled in from reference TRBV12-5 and TRBJ2-7, reads DARVTQTPRHKVTEMGQEVTMRCQPILGHNTVFWYRQTMMQGLELLAYFRNRAPLDDSGMPKDRFSAEMPDATLATLKIQPSEPRDSAVYFCASGYRLAGSYEQYFGPGTRLTVT.

This sequence joins TRBV6-5 and TRBJ2-7; possibly TRBD1 for D (6 bases). V gave up 5 bases and J gave up 5 bases, with 19 bases separating them. The CDR3 sequence is 15 residues long. Per germline, CDR1 MNHEY and CDR2 SVGAGI. The CDR3 DNA reads TGTGCCAGCAGTCGATCGACAGGCCATCAAGACGAGCAGTACTTC. This codes for CASSRSTGHQDEQYF.

J is TRBJ2-7 and V is TRBV5-1; D could derive from TRBD1 or TRBD2 (5 bases each). Germline V gene sequence: CDR1 SGHRS, CDR2 YFSETQ. This CDR3 region has 16 residues. Trimming cost V 7 bases and J 2 bases, with 22 bases left between them. The CDR3 loop reads CASVQRPRETTYEQYF. In DNA form, the CDR3 reads TGCGCCAGCGTCCAGAGACCCAGGGAGACTACCTACGAGCAGTACTTC.

With regard to this clonotype: Mismatch with germline at one junction end may stem from a read error. The CDR3 here is CASSLLQADSPPHF. The DNA for the CDR3 is TGTGCCAGCAGCTTATTACAGGCGGATTCACCCCCCCACTTT. The chain carries TRBV13 and TRBJ1-6; the D gene is possibly TRBD1 (5 bases). There are 14 residues in the CDR3. Germline V gene lookup returns CDR1 PRHDT and CDR2 FYEKMQ (reference sequence).

The chain uses TRBV6-1 and TRBJ2-7; D might be TRBD2 (7 bases). CDR3 size: 16 residues. CDR1 and CDR2 (germline): MNHNS, SASEGT. Trimming shortened V by 2 bases and J by 0 bases, and 14 bases separated the two germline ends. CDR3 amino acids: CASSELGGQGSYEQYF. CDR3 in DNA: TGTGCCAGCAGTGAACTGGGGGGGCAGGGCTCCTACGAGCAGTACTTC.

This sequence joins TRBV20-1 and TRBJ2-1; TRBD2 matches at 10 bases. Looked up from germline, CDR1 is DFQATT and CDR2 is SNEGSKA (reference sequence). After removal of 5 bases from V and 0 bases from J, the junction contained 4 bases not matched to a gene. The CDR3 has 15 amino acids. This CDR3 is CSAGLADSSYNEQFF. In DNA, the CDR3 is TGCAGTGCTGGACTAGCGGATAGCTCCTACAATGAGCAGTTCTTC.

CDR3 sequence reads: CASSYGNSYNEQFF. Here the CDR3 DNA reads TGTGCCAGCAGTTACGGCAACTCCTACAATGAGCAGTTCTTC. The rearrangement uses TRBV6-5 and TRBJ2-1; D is unclear. V lost 2 bases and J lost 0, with 5 bases in between. Germline assignment: CDR1 MNHEY and CDR2 SVGAGI. The CDR3 is made up of 14 amino acids.

The chain joins TRBV7-2 to TRBJ2-3; tentatively, D is TRBD2 (6 bases). V lost 4 bases and J 0 bases, leaving 11 bases between the germline ends. Germline V lookup: CDR1 SGHTA, CDR2 FQGNSA. This CDR3 is 15 amino acids long. This CDR3 is CASSSREHSTDTQYF. CDR3 coding DNA: TGTGCCAGCAGCTCCCGGGAGCACAGCACAGATACGCAGTATTTT.

The chain combines TRBV30 with TRBJ2-3, with a weak D call TRBD2 (6 bases). Trimming left V 4 bases short and J 0 bases short, with 14 bases between. This CDR3 has 15 residues. Germline CDR1 is GTSNPN and CDR2 is SVGIG (reference sequence). CDR3 in DNA: TGTGCCTGGAAGACCGGGACTGGGAGCACAGATACGCAGTATTTT. It specifies CAWKTGTGSTDTQYF.

The CDR3 is CASWDRAPYNEQFF. The CDR3 DNA follows: TGTGCCAGCTGGGACAGGGCACCTTACAATGAGCAGTTCTTC. This chain connects TRBV7-8 to TRBJ2-1, with 9 positions matching TRBD1. The J segment lost 4 bases and the V segment lost 8 bases, leaving 6 bases of the junction unmatched. This CDR3 is 14 amino acids long. Germline assignment: CDR1 SGHVS and CDR2 FQNEAQ.

The V and J genes are TRBV20-1 and TRBJ1-1, with D possibly TRBD1 on 6 matching bases. The V end lost 1 base, the J end lost 0 bases, and 21 bases lay between the germline ends. There are 18 residues in the CDR3. CDR1 and CDR2 from the germline V gene are DFQATT and SNEGSKA (reference sequence). DNA of the CDR3: TGCAGTGCTAGAGGTTGGCGGGGGGCCGCAGGGATGAACACTGAAGCTTTCTTT. Translating gives CSARGWRGAAGMNTEAFF.

The V gene is TRBV9, the J gene TRBJ2-3; D uncertain. The germline V gene has CDR1 SGDLS and CDR2 YYNGEE. The CDR3 spans 13 residues. With 7 bases removed from V and 4 bases from J, the gap between germline ends came to 13 bases. CDR3 sequence (DNA): TGTGCCAGCGAAGCGTTGGGCGCAGATACGCAGTATTTT. This codes for CASEALGADTQYF.

The chain couples TRBV9 to TRBJ2-7, with 7 bases lining up with TRBD2. Germline-derived CDR1 and CDR2 are SGDLS and YYNGEE. There are 16 residues in the CDR3. After removal of 4 bases from V and 6 bases from J, the junction contained 16 bases not matched to a gene. CDR3 amino acids: CASSLGGGLKAGEQYF. DNA of the CDR3: TGTGCCAGCAGCTTGGGGGGGGGACTAAAGGCGGGCGAGCAGTACTTC.

Turning to this clonotype: Mismatch with germline at one junction end may stem from a read error. The chain has TRBV7-9 and TRBJ2-7; 7 bases map to TRBD1. CDR1 and CDR2 (germline): SEHNR, FQNEAQ (reference sequence). This CDR3 has 12 amino acids. The CDR3: CSSVGTAYEQYF. The DNA for the CDR3 is TGTTCCAGCGTAGGGACAGCCTACGAGCAGTACTTC.

This rearrangement joins TRBV27 to TRBJ1-5, with D possibly matching TRBD1 (6 bases). CDR3 length: 16 amino acids. Germline CDR1 reads MNHEY; CDR2 reads SMNVEV (reference sequence). Trimming shortened V by 6 bases and J by 4 bases, and 19 bases separated the two germline ends. CDR3 DNA sequence: TGTGCCAGCAGCCCGACAGGCGACCCATGGAATCAGCCCCAGCATTTT. It is translated as CASSPTGDPWNQPQHF.

The chain recombines TRBV6-5 with TRBJ2-7; D is unclear. Looked up from germline, CDR1 is MNHEY and CDR2 is SVGAGI. Trimming left V 7 bases short and J 2 bases short, with 21 bases between. CDR3 length: 16 amino acids. CDR3 residues: CASTGPGARRPYEQYF. The CDR3 DNA is TGTGCCAGCACTGGCCCCGGAGCAAGACGCCCCTACGAGCAGTACTTC.

This clonotype appeared a few times. The rearrangement links TRBV10-3 to TRBJ2-5; D could derive from TRBD1 or TRBD2 (5 bases each). Trimming took 5 bases from V and 5 from J, leaving 21 bases between them. Germline V gives CDR1 ENHRY, CDR2 SYGVKD. This CDR3 region has 16 residues. CDR3 DNA sequence: TGTGCCATCAGTTCTGCTGGGACCCTGGATGGGGAGACCCAGTACTTC. It codes for CAISSAGTLDGETQYF.

CDR3 bases: TGCAGTGCTAGTTGGGGAGCGGCGGGACTGTTTTTT. Residues: CSASWGAAGLFF. The V call is TRBV20-1, the J call TRBJ1-4; D is uncertain. V was clipped by 3 bases and J by 13 bases, with 15 bases between them. This CDR3 has 12 amino acids. Germline CDR1 and CDR2: DFQATT and SNEGSKA (reference sequence).

The chain links TRBV5-5 to TRBJ1-4; the D is unclear. Germline CDR1 SGHKS, CDR2 YYEKEE (reference sequence). The ends were cut back, 4 bases at V and 0 bases at J, with 10 bases in the middle. The CDR3 length is 15 residues. In DNA, the CDR3 is TGTGCCAGCAGCAATATCCTTGCAACTAATGAAAAACTGTTTTTT. Its protein is CASSNILATNEKLFF.

This chain uses TRBV2 with TRBJ1-2; TRBD1 matches at 8 bases. The V gene end was trimmed by 8 bases and the J gene end by 4 bases; junction bases not matched to a gene: 3. Germline-derived CDR1 and CDR2 are SNHLY and FYNNEI. The length of the CDR3 is 12 residues. The CDR3 DNA sequence: TGTGCCAGCCCTACAGGGGGCTATGGCTACACCTTC. Encoded protein: CASPTGGYGYTF.

The chain employs TRBV27 and TRBJ1-2, with D unresolved. The CDR3 is made up of 17 amino acids. V gave up 6 bases and J gave up 0 bases, with 20 bases separating them. CDR1 is MNHEY, CDR2 SMNVEV, per germline (reference sequence). The CDR3: CASRLEGIGPTNYGYTF. Written as DNA, the CDR3 is TGTGCCAGCAGGCTGGAAGGGATTGGTCCGACTAACTATGGCTACACCTTC.

On this clonotype: One end of the junction fails to match germline, which may point to a read error. The chain is built from TRBV14 and TRBJ1-2; no definite D call. The CDR3 runs 16 residues. The V gene's germline CDR1 is SGHDN and CDR2 FVKESK. CDR3 region: CTSSQKAETPLYGYTF. The DNA for the CDR3 is TGTACCAGCAGCCAAAAGGCCGAGACACCTCTCTATGGCTACACCTTC.

In this sample, this clonotype turned up a few times. The rearrangement links TRBV5-1 to TRBJ1-1; tentatively, D is TRBD1 (6 bases). V was pared by 4 bases and J by 3 bases, with 10 bases between. Germline lookup yields CDR1 SGHRS and CDR2 YFSETQ. The length of the CDR3 is 13 residues. Written as DNA, the CDR3 is TGCGCCAGCAGCCAACAGGGACACACTGAAGCTTTCTTT. Its translation: CASSQQGHTEAFF. Full variable domain (remainder filled in from reference TRBV5-1 and TRBJ1-1): KAGVTQTPRYLIKTRGQQVTLSCSPISGHRSVSWYQQTPGQGLQFLFEYFSETQRNKGNFPGRFSGRQFSNSRSEMNVSTLELGDSALYLCASSQQGHTEAFFGQGTRLTVV.